The rows below give T cell receptor beta chains drawn from one sample of a study of OX40 agonist ivuxolimab in advanced cancers. Libraries were prepared by immunoSEQ multiplex PCR; TCRdb keeps only in-frame clonotypes and omits some of them. The sample contains some 77,000 clones, around 85% of which appear only once. The sample was CD4+ or CD8+ T cells sorted from blood, taken in a trial of the OX40 agonist ivuxolimab. The receptor set was obtained from an adult with an advanced solid tumor such as melanoma, head and neck, liver or kidney cancer. Each CDR3 is given with its conserved first and last residue. Each record gives: V gene, clone size, D gene, J gene, CDR3 DNA, CDR3 protein. D genes are given only for firm matches. Only some rows state a clone size, as once, few, many or a class for expanded clones.

V: TRBV4-1; size: -; D: -; J: TRBJ2-7; DNA: TGCGCCAGCAGCCAAGGGCGTGACCCGACCTACGAGCAGTACTTC; CDR3: CASSQGRDPTYEQYF
V: TRBV11-2; size: -; D: -; J: TRBJ2-5; DNA: TGTGCCACCGGACAGACCTTCCAAGAGACCCAGTACTTC; CDR3: CATGQTFQETQYF
V: TRBV5-3; size: -; D: -; J: TRBJ2-2; DNA: TGTGCCAGAAGCCCCCCAGAAGGGCGGACTAGGGAGCTGTTTTTT; CDR3: CARSPPEGRTRELFF
V: TRBV7-8; size: -; D: -; J: TRBJ2-7; DNA: TGTGCCAGCAGCTTAGCTGACTCGGGCTACGAGCAGTACTTC; CDR3: CASSLADSGYEQYF
V: TRBV4-2; size: -; D: -; J: TRBJ1-5; DNA: TGTGCCAGCAGCCATGCCGCCGGGGGAGAGCCCCAGCATTTT; CDR3: CASSHAAGGEPQHF
V: TRBV9; size: -; D: -; J: TRBJ2-6; DNA: TGTGCCAGCCACAGAGCTGGGGCCAACGTCCTGACTTTC; CDR3: CASHRAGANVLTF
V: TRBV28; size: few; D: TRBD1; J: TRBJ1-5; DNA: TGTGCCAGCACCGACAGGGGGCGTCAGCCCCAGCATTTT; CDR3: CASTDRGRQPQHF
V: TRBV7-3; size: -; D: TRBD1; J: TRBJ2-7; DNA: TGTGCCAGCAGCTTGACAGGGAGCTCCTACGAGCAGTACTTC; CDR3: CASSLTGSSYEQYF
V: TRBV7-7; size: -; D: TRBD2; J: TRBJ2-7; DNA: TGTGCCAGCAGCCTGAAACCGGGACTATACTACGAGCAGTACTTC; CDR3: CASSLKPGLYYEQYF
V: TRBV5-4; size: -; D: -; J: TRBJ1-2; DNA: TGTGCCAGCAGCTTGCCCTCCGGTTACAAAGGAGGCTACACCTTC; CDR3: CASSLPSGYKGGYTF
V: TRBV7-9; size: few; D: -; J: TRBJ2-3; DNA: TGTGCCAGCAGCCCCGGGCTGAGCACAGATACGCAGTATTTT; CDR3: CASSPGLSTDTQYF
V: TRBV28; size: few; D: -; J: TRBJ1-6; DNA: TGTGCCAGCAGTTTGGTCGACTCACCCCTCCACTTT; CDR3: CASSLVDSPLHF
V: TRBV29-1; size: once; D: -; J: TRBJ2-3; DNA: TGCAGCAACTTAGGCAGGGGGGCGGGTACAGATACGCAGTATTTT; CDR3: CSNLGRGAGTDTQYF
V: TRBV6-6; size: -; D: -; J: TRBJ2-7; DNA: TGTGCCAGCAGTTACGTTAGCGGAGCCTACGAGCAGTACTTC; CDR3: CASSYVSGAYEQYF
V: TRBV5-6; size: -; D: TRBD1; J: TRBJ2-5; DNA: TGTGCCAGCAGCTACCTAGGGACAGGGGTCCAAGAGACCCAGTACTTC; CDR3: CASSYLGTGVQETQYF
V: TRBV7-2; size: -; D: TRBD1; J: TRBJ2-7; DNA: TGTGCCAGCAGCTTAGCTGCCGGGACAGGGGAATACGAGCAGTACTTC; CDR3: CASSLAAGTGEYEQYF
V: TRBV4-1; size: -; D: -; J: TRBJ2-2; DNA: TGCGCCAGCAGCCAAGATCTGGAGCGGACGAACACCGGGGAGCTGTTTTTT; CDR3: CASSQDLERTNTGELFF
V: TRBV4-2; size: -; D: -; J: TRBJ1-2; DNA: TGTGCCAGCAGCCAATCGGGTCCGACTAACTATGGCTACACCTTC; CDR3: CASSQSGPTNYGYTF
V: TRBV5-1; size: once; D: TRBD1; J: TRBJ1-1; DNA: TGCGCCAGCAGCTTGGCAGGGGGGGCCACTGAAGCTTTCTTT; CDR3: CASSLAGGATEAFF
V: TRBV28; size: -; D: -; J: TRBJ2-6; DNA: TGTGCCAGCAGTTTTGCAGGAGGAGGGGCCAACGTCCTGACTTTC; CDR3: CASSFAGGGANVLTF
V: TRBV30; size: few; D: -; J: TRBJ1-1; DNA: TGTGCCTGCACCAGGGGACCGAACACTGAAGCTTTCTTT; CDR3: CACTRGPNTEAFF
V: TRBV15; size: -; D: -; J: TRBJ1-5; DNA: TGTGCCACCAGCAGAGATGGGGACAGCAATCAGCCCCAGCATTTT; CDR3: CATSRDGDSNQPQHF
V: TRBV9; size: -; D: -; J: TRBJ2-2; DNA: TGTGCCAGCAGCCAAAGGGACTACACCGGGGAGCTGTTTTTT; CDR3: CASSQRDYTGELFF
V: TRBV18; size: -; D: -; J: TRBJ1-5; DNA: TGTGCCAGCTCACCAGGAGCAGCAAATCAGCCCCAGCATTTT; CDR3: CASSPGAANQPQHF
V: TRBV10-3; size: once; D: -; J: TRBJ2-2; DNA: TGTGCCATCTCGGGGGCCGACACCGGGGAGCTGTTTTTT; CDR3: CAISGADTGELFF
V: TRBV7-2; size: -; D: -; J: TRBJ2-5; DNA: TGTGCCAGCAGCTTAGGTCCGGGGAGTGGAGAGACCCAGTACTTC; CDR3: CASSLGPGSGETQYF
V: TRBV9; size: once; D: -; J: TRBJ2-1; DNA: TGTGCCAGCACCCCCCCACAGTTCTTC; CDR3: CASTPPQFF
V: TRBV11-3; size: -; D: TRBD1; J: TRBJ2-7; DNA: TGTGCCAGCAGCTTAGGCAGTAGGGGGCACTCCTACGAGCAGTACTTC; CDR3: CASSLGSRGHSYEQYF
V: TRBV2; size: -; D: TRBD1; J: TRBJ1-6; DNA: TGTGCCAGCAGTGACCCCAGGGGGGCGACAGGGCAAGGGAGTTCACCCCTCCACTTT; CDR3: CASSDPRGATGQGSSPLHF
V: TRBV5-4; size: -; D: -; J: TRBJ2-3; DNA: TGTGCCAGCAGCTTGACGACTGGCAGCGATCACACAGATACGCAGTATTTT; CDR3: CASSLTTGSDHTDTQYF
V: TRBV10-3; size: -; D: -; J: TRBJ2-1; DNA: TGTGCCGTCGCCGGGGCGAGCTCCTACAATGAGCAGTTCTTC; CDR3: CAVAGASSYNEQFF
V: TRBV7-2; size: -; D: TRBD2; J: TRBJ2-3; DNA: TGTGCCAGCAGCTCCGGGACTAGCTACGATACGCAGTATTTT; CDR3: CASSSGTSYDTQYF
V: TRBV21-1; size: -; D: -; J: TRBJ1-2; DNA: TGTGCCAGCAGCAAAGGTCCAACCGGGACAGGATATGGCTACACCTTC; CDR3: CASSKGPTGTGYGYTF
V: TRBV9; size: once; D: TRBD1; J: TRBJ1-1; DNA: TGTGCCAGCAGCGTTGTTGCAGGGGGCTTCGTGAACACTGAAGCTTTCTTT; CDR3: CASSVVAGGFVNTEAFF
V: TRBV30; size: -; D: -; J: TRBJ2-7; DNA: TGTGCCTGGAGTTCGACAGGAAAAGGACCCTACGAGCAGTACTTC; CDR3: CAWSSTGKGPYEQYF
V: TRBV30; size: -; D: -; J: TRBJ1-4; DNA: TGTGCCTGGAGTGTATCGGGGGGTGGAAAACTGTTTTTT; CDR3: CAWSVSGGGKLFF
V: TRBV28; size: -; D: TRBD1; J: TRBJ1-4; DNA: TGTGCCAGCAGTTACAGGGGGCTGGGGGTTAATGAAAAACTGTTTTTT; CDR3: CASSYRGLGVNEKLFF
V: TRBV25-1; size: -; D: TRBD1; J: TRBJ2-1; DNA: TGTGCCAGCAGTGACGGGGCGGGGACAGGGGCCTACAATGAGCAGTTCTTC; CDR3: CASSDGAGTGAYNEQFF
V: TRBV18; size: -; D: -; J: TRBJ1-6; DNA: TGTGCCAGCTCACCTGGCCAGGGTAGGTCACCCCTCCACTTT; CDR3: CASSPGQGRSPLHF
V: TRBV9; size: -; D: -; J: TRBJ1-3; DNA: TGTGCCAGCAGCGTAGCTCTCACAGGTTCAAGAAACACCATATATTTT; CDR3: CASSVALTGSRNTIYF
V: TRBV30; size: -; D: TRBD1; J: TRBJ1-6; DNA: TGTGCCTGGGGTTACCGGGACAGGGACTCACCCCTCCACTTT; CDR3: CAWGYRDRDSPLHF
V: TRBV5-1; size: -; D: TRBD1; J: TRBJ2-7; DNA: TGCGCCAGCAGCTTCGGGACAGGAACCTACGAGCAGTACTTC; CDR3: CASSFGTGTYEQYF
V: TRBV5-1; size: -; D: TRBD2; J: TRBJ2-3; DNA: TGCGCCAGCAGTTCCGGACTAGCGGGAGGTGTATATACGCAGTATTTT; CDR3: CASSSGLAGGVYTQYF
V: TRBV5-1; size: -; D: TRBD2; J: TRBJ2-3; DNA: TGCGCCAGCAGCCTCTCTAGCGGGCGGACAGATACGCAGTATTTT; CDR3: CASSLSSGRTDTQYF
V: TRBV5-1; size: -; D: -; J: TRBJ2-2; DNA: TGCGCCAGCAGCTTGGAGCGCCGAAGGGGCGGGGAGCTGTTTTTT; CDR3: CASSLERRRGGELFF
V: TRBV6-1; size: -; D: -; J: TRBJ1-6; DNA: TGTGCCAGCGGGGGGCAGGGGCGCTATAATTCACCCCTCCACTTT; CDR3: CASGGQGRYNSPLHF
V: TRBV7-9; size: -; D: TRBD1; J: TRBJ2-3; DNA: TGTGCCAGCAGCCGCGGGACAGGGGGTAACACAGATACGCAGTATTTT; CDR3: CASSRGTGGNTDTQYF
V: TRBV6-5; size: -; D: -; J: TRBJ1-2; DNA: TGTGCCAGCAGTTACGGAAGGTCTAGCTACACCTTC; CDR3: CASSYGRSSYTF
V: TRBV19; size: -; D: TRBD2; J: TRBJ2-7; DNA: TGTGCCAGTAGGCGGACTAGCGGCTCCTACGAGCAGTACTTC; CDR3: CASRRTSGSYEQYF
V: TRBV6-1; size: few; D: TRBD1; J: TRBJ1-5; DNA: TGTGCCAGCAGGGGACAGGGGGGGCAGCCCCAGCATTTT; CDR3: CASRGQGGQPQHF
V: TRBV19; size: once; D: TRBD1; J: TRBJ2-3; DNA: TGTGCCAGTAGTACCACCGGGACAGGGAGGTCAGATACGCAGTATTTT; CDR3: CASSTTGTGRSDTQYF
V: TRBV7-3; size: once; D: TRBD1; J: TRBJ2-1; DNA: TGTGCCAGCAGCTTAGACTCTCCGGGACAGATCCACAATGAGCAGTTCTTC; CDR3: CASSLDSPGQIHNEQFF
V: TRBV5-6; size: -; D: -; J: TRBJ1-4; DNA: TGTGCCAGCAGCCTGATCGGACTAAATGAAAAACTGTTTTTT; CDR3: CASSLIGLNEKLFF
V: TRBV7-9; size: -; D: -; J: TRBJ1-3; DNA: TGTGCCAGCAGCTTCCGGGTCATGGATTCTGGAAACACCATATATTTT; CDR3: CASSFRVMDSGNTIYF